This T cell receptor beta chain was profiled in a study of cytomegalovirus exposure and HLA in healthy donors. For this clone: Its target is not known.

Donors were nominally healthy when sampled, though unrecorded immune exposures were likely. V was clipped by 3 bases and J by 4 bases; unmatched bases: 11. Germline CDR1 is SGDLS and CDR2 is YYNGEE. The CDR3 totals 16 residues. With 60 Vbeta and 13 Jbeta primers, the PCR was carried out. The protocol was immunoSEQ multiplex PCR, while the TCRdb copy is restricted to in-frame clones and leaves out a portion. The sample lists 150,000 to 200,000 clones, roughly 86% occurring once. General study points: HLA alleles showed associations with some 17,000 TCR beta sequences in a later analysis, at a 0.05 false discovery rate. A later analysis linked a missense variant in DCLRE1C to the trimming of TCR beta V and J genes. The classifier, whose performance was assessed in both the original and validation cohorts, reportedly diagnosed cytomegalovirus status with high specificity and sensitivity.

This TCR derives from a girl between 10 and 17 years old in good health and CMV-seropositive. The J gene is TRBJ1-2, the V gene TRBV9, with 8 bases that match TRBD1. Sample: PBMCs. The CDR3 sequence: CASSGYSDRVSYGYTF. In nucleotides, the CDR3 is TGTGCCAGCAGCGGGTACTCGGACAGGGTTTCCTATGGCTACACCTTC.